These 9 T cell receptor beta chains were all obtained from the same sample, sequenced in a study of T cells expressing NK-cell markers. TCRdb reanalyzed the 5' RACE reads and collapses them to one entry per CDR3 protein, without DNA. The sample shows some 410,000 distinct CDR3 sequences, and under 7.5% sits with its ten largest clones. The sample consisted of blood T cells: a sorted CD56 or NKG2C T cell subset, CD4+ or CD8+ T cells, or bulk PBMC T cells (not recorded which). These receptor sequences come from a woman between 18 and 69 years old in good health.

This rearrangement joins TRBV29-1 to TRBJ2-7; TCRdb gives TRBD1 as the D gene, but with no DNA this cannot be confirmed. The CDR3 is 11 amino acids. Germline-derived CDR1 and CDR2 are SQVTM and ANQGSEA. The CDR3 spells CSVEGTGEQYF.

CDR3 amino acids: CSAPLAGVGETQYF. V is TRBV20-1 and J is TRBJ2-5; TCRdb reports TRBD2, a call that lacks DNA to check it against. The CDR3 runs 14 residues. Germline-derived CDR1 and CDR2 are DFQATT and SNEGSKA (reference sequence).

The rearrangement uses TRBV10-3 and TRBJ1-1; TCRdb calls TRBD1, which cannot be checked without DNA. This CDR3 is 14 amino acids long. Germline CDR1 ENHRY, CDR2 SYGVKD. The CDR3 region is CAISGGAVNTEAFF.

The chain's CDR3 is CSASVGDPTDTQYF. This chain links TRBV20-1 with TRBJ2-3; TCRdb proposes TRBD1, but this gene call is untestable without DNA. The CDR3 covers 14 residues. CDR1 and CDR2 (germline): DFQATT, SNEGSKA (reference sequence).

The CDR3 loop reads CAISGGSLGDNEQFF. The V call is TRBV10-3, the J call TRBJ2-1; the TRBD1 assignment by TCRdb is unverifiable without DNA. The germline V gene has CDR1 ENHRY and CDR2 SYGVKD. CDR3 length: 15 residues.

The rearrangement links TRBV4-3 to TRBJ2-2; TCRdb's D call, TRBD1, is unchecked because there is no DNA. The CDR3 sequence is 16 residues long. CDR1 and CDR2 (germline): LGHNA, YSLEER. CDR3 sequence: CASSQGRAWNTGELFF.

The V call is TRBV6-1, the J call TRBJ1-1; TCRdb picks TRBD1, but there is no DNA to check that call. From germline, CDR1 is MNHNS and CDR2 SASEGT. This CDR3 contains 15 residues. This CDR3 is CASRPPRTGNTEAFF.

The chain couples TRBV20-1 to TRBJ2-2; the TRBD1 assignment by TCRdb is unverifiable without DNA. Per the germline V gene, CDR1 is DFQATT and CDR2 is SNEGSKA (reference sequence). This CDR3 is built from 14 residues. CDR3 amino acids: CSAKDRSNTGELFF.

The chain combines TRBV4-3 with TRBJ1-3; TCRdb gives TRBD1 as the D gene, but with no DNA this cannot be confirmed. Germline V CDR1 and CDR2: LGHNA, YSLEER. This CDR3 has 17 residues. The CDR3 loop is CASSQEGTGTGGNTIYF.